This T cell receptor (beta chain) was sequenced for a study of blood T cell repertoires in COVID-19 (dated by TCRdb to between 2020 and 2021). The study in broad terms: Collaborator samples came from the United States, Italy and Spain and covered acute and convalescent phases of COVID-19. The prospective study material was composed of cDNA or gDNA derived from T cells, B-cell-depleted T cells, or PBMCs. Samples came from the ongoing ImmuneRACE study (first 160 participants) plus 1,254 subjects from 6 global collaborators. The repertoires were released in a freely available public database meant as a resource for research on the immune response to SARS-CoV-2. A de-identified subject ID, COVID-19 status, age in years and sex were almost always included in the sample metadata. Where available, HLA class I and class II types were taken from metadata supplied by the sample provider and were not determined by assay-based typing. Subjects who had been exposed to COVID-19, were actively infected with it, or had recovered from it provided the deeply sampled blood TCRbeta repertoires that made up the dataset. Here is what the overall study found, with its caveats: How much clinical and demographic metadata was included differed by source and by participant, and the metadata was provided uncurated.

TCRbeta CDR3 regions were amplified from genomic DNA by means of the immunoSEQ Assay, a bias-controlled multiplex PCR. The study's own analysis went as follows. The number of nucleated cells in each sample was estimated by amplification of reference gene primers within the assay. Sequence reads were collapsed and filtered to measure the absolute abundance of every unique TCRbeta CDR3 rearrangement. Productive Simpson clonality was computed per sample as the square root of Simpson's diversity index over productive rearrangements. TCRdb re-hosts the immuneACCESS table, in-frame sequences only. Its copies lack some clones; in the studies checked, an unresolved V gene accounts for under half of them, and the cause for the rest is not known. V, J and clone size derive from that table, while D and trimming were established from the DNA sequence. Here the sample has fewer than 30,000 clones; roughly 90% occur a single time. The ten most abundant clones make up about 2.8% of the sample.

A remark on this clone: Its recognized antigen is unknown. Base quality data are lacking; no much larger clone is found one base away.

The germline V gene sets CDR1 to SGHAT and CDR2 to FQNNGV. The CDR3 contains 16 residues, cysteine and phenylalanine counted. Of the read, only the CDR3 DNA is kept; its 48 bases are in frame from base 1. V ends up 1 base short and J 0 bases short, with an unmatched junction base count of 3. Whole blood was collected in K2EDTA tubes by collaborating institutions according to the institutions' own protocols. For TCRbeta analysis, collaborators shipped samples as frozen whole blood, isolated PBMCs, or DNA extracted from either of those sample types. The TCR originated in a human donor in a cohort sampled during active COVID-19. Rearrangement joined TRBV11-2 to TRBJ2-3; 8 bases in the junction line up with TRBD1. Sequencing was carried out using peripheral blood. The DNA sequence is given as TGTGCCAGCAGCTTAGGGACAGGGACTAGCACAGATACGCAGTATTTT. The translation is CASSLGTGTSTDTQYF.